The rows below give T cell receptor beta chains drawn from one sample of a study of blood T cells in healthy people across ages. TCRdb analysed the 5' RACE reads with MiXCR anew, one entry per CDR3 protein. The table records about 940,000 distinct CDR3 sequences, about 44% of them present only once. Sequencing input: blood. The receptors derive from a man younger than 40 in good health. Each CDR3 is given with its conserved first and last residue. A D gene is named only where the DNA matches it firmly.

TRBD2 | 14 | TRBV6-5 | CASRGTSVVETQYF
TRBD1 | 14 | TRBV5-1 | CASQPGQGSHEQFF
TRBD1 | 15 | TRBV12-3/TRBV12-4 | CASSPGQGLTDTQYF
. | 12 | TRBV30 | CAWSPLPSEQYF
TRBD1 | 16 | TRBV28 | CASSTGGQGTNYGYTF
. | 14 | TRBV4-1 | CASSQEVRRDTQYF
TRBD2 | 16 | TRBV6-1 | CASSGRTSGVYNEQFF
. | 12 | TRBV29-1 | CSVEGSGDTQYF
. | 13 | TRBV5-1 | CASRNGQEGGYTF
TRBD2 | 18 | TRBV7-9 | CASSLRGGIRGGINEQYF
TRBD2 | 15 | TRBV7-9 | CASSPRGTSIHEQYF
. | 11 | TRBV7-9 | CASTPYDEQFF
. | 13 | TRBV12-3/TRBV12-4 | CASSFSENEKLFF